The clone carrying this T cell receptor (beta chain) was detected a few times. No antigen is known for it. Primers for the PCR totalled 60 Vbeta and 13 Jbeta. Sequenced by immunoSEQ multiplex PCR; TCRdb stores in-frame clones only, minus some. The data hold roughly 120,000 clones, with approximately 15% observed a single time. The data were taken from a study of cytomegalovirus exposure and HLA in healthy donors. Broader study findings: Presence/absence analyses assumed roughly uniform sequencing depth across donors.

This sequence was found in a woman aged 18 to 35 in good health and CMV-seronegative. The sample comprised PBMCs.

CDR3: CASSLREGTEAFF. The CDR3 DNA sequence: TGTGCCAGCAGTCTCAGGGAGGGGACTGAAGCTTTCTTT. The chain links TRBV6-5 to TRBJ1-1; D might be TRBD1 (5 bases). CDR3 length: 13 residues. The V end was cut by 5 bases, the J end by 5 bases, with 12 bases between. Germline loops: CDR1 MNHEY, CDR2 SVGAGI.